This T cell receptor (beta chain) was sequenced during a study of shared T cell receptors in the human thymus. Repertoires were generated with immunoSEQ multiplex PCR, while TCRdb's copy carries only in-frame clones and drops some. Of about 730,000 clones in the sample, roughly 85% are singletons; the top ten hold 0.0095% to 0.011%. The CDR3 sequence is 14 residues long. The germline V gene encodes CDR1 SGHNT and CDR2 YYREEE (reference sequence). V lost 4 bases and J lost 6; bases outside the gene matches: 8. The same sample was also used in a study of human thymus T cells.

The specimen sequenced was thymocytes. The receptor was derived from a girl less than two years old with a congenital heart defect. The chain employs TRBV5-4 and TRBJ1-2, with 8 positions matching TRBD1. The CDR3 bases are TGTGCCAGCAGCGGGACCGACAGGGGCCATGGCTACACCTTC. Translated: CASSGTDRGHGYTF.